A selection of T cell receptor beta chains follows, all from one sample in a study of T cell repertoires in aging, cancer and after chemotherapy. TCRdb reprocessed the multiplex PCR reads with MiXCR, giving one entry per CDR3 protein. The repertoire holds nearly 2,500 distinct CDR3 sequences, with approximately 25% as singletons. Sequenced sample: blood. All receptors come from a human donor in good health. The CDR3 runs from the conserved cysteine through the conserved F or W. The order of the fields is J gene, clone size, D gene, V gene, CDR3 DNA, CDR3 protein. The D gene is left open where the match is weak. Clone size is stated in some rows and not others, as once, few, many or a class when expanded.

J: TRBJ1-4
size: medium-sized
D: NA
V: TRBV7-2
DNA: TGTGCCAGCAGCCTGACAGTCCTAAGAACTAATGAAAAACTGTTTTTT
CDR3: CASSLTVLRTNEKLFF

J: TRBJ1-1
size: few
D: NA
V: TRBV13
DNA: TGTGCCAGCGGTAAAAACACTGAAGCTTTCTTT
CDR3: CASGKNTEAFF

J: TRBJ2-3
size: medium-sized
D: NA
V: TRBV7-2
DNA: TGTGCCAGCAGCTTGGAAGCGGCGGGGGATACGCAGTATTTT
CDR3: CASSLEAAGDTQYF

J: TRBJ2-7
size: large
D: TRBD1
V: TRBV6-1
DNA: TGTGCCAGCAGTGAATTAACCGACGGGACAGGGTACTTC
CDR3: CASSELTDGTGYF

J: TRBJ2-7
size: NA
D: TRBD1
V: TRBV5-4
DNA: TGTGCCAGCAGTTGGGACAGGGGGCACGAGCAGTACTTC
CDR3: CASSWDRGHEQYF

J: TRBJ2-7
size: NA
D: NA
V: TRBV19
DNA: TGTGCCGGTAGTCCAGGACGACTCTACGAGCAGTACTTC
CDR3: CAGSPGRLYEQYF

J: TRBJ2-5
size: medium-sized
D: NA
V: TRBV6-5
DNA: TGTGCCAGCAGTCCCTGGGGGGGGGGGCCGAGAGAGACCCAGTACTTC
CDR3: CASSPWGGGPRETQYF

J: TRBJ2-7
size: medium-sized
D: TRBD2
V: TRBV6-2/TRBV6-3
DNA: TGTGCCAGCAGTTACGCGGGAGGATTCGACGAGCAGTACTTC
CDR3: CASSYAGGFDEQYF

J: TRBJ2-5
size: NA
D: TRBD2
V: TRBV4-3
DNA: TGCGCCAGCAGTACCCTGCCGTCTAGCGGGGGGGCAGAGACCCAGTACTTC
CDR3: CASSTLPSSGGAETQYF

J: TRBJ2-2
size: NA
D: NA
V: TRBV6-1
DNA: TGTGCCAGCAGTTACGGGGGGCCCGTCCGGGGCACCGGGGAGCTGTTTTTT
CDR3: CASSYGGPVRGTGELFF

J: TRBJ2-3
size: NA
D: NA
V: TRBV5-6
DNA: TGTGCCAGCAGCAGCCTAGGACCTGGCAGGTCAGATACGCAGTATTTT
CDR3: CASSSLGPGRSDTQYF

J: TRBJ2-7
size: medium-sized
D: TRBD1
V: TRBV10-3
DNA: TGTGCCATCAATCGGGACAGGACTTCCTACGAGCAGTACTTC
CDR3: CAINRDRTSYEQYF

J: TRBJ2-7
size: medium-sized
D: TRBD1
V: TRBV28
DNA: TGTGCCAGCAGTAAGCCCGGGACAGGCCTATACGAGCAGTACTTC
CDR3: CASSKPGTGLYEQYF

J: TRBJ2-7
size: few
D: TRBD2
V: TRBV20-1
DNA: TGCAGTGCTAGAGAACTAGCGGGGAGCTCCTACGAGCAGTACTTC
CDR3: CSARELAGSSYEQYF

J: TRBJ2-7
size: medium-sized
D: NA
V: TRBV20-1
DNA: TGCAGTGCTAGAGATGGCGGGGAGAGCTCCTACGAGCAGTACTTC
CDR3: CSARDGGESSYEQYF

J: TRBJ1-4
size: medium-sized
D: NA
V: TRBV6-1
DNA: TGTGCCAGCAGTGAAGGGGAGGTTAAAAAACTGTTTTTT
CDR3: CASSEGEVKKLFF

J: TRBJ1-5
size: medium-sized
D: NA
V: TRBV18
DNA: TGTGCCAGCTCACCAGTCGCTACAGGTGATAATCAGCCCCAGCATTTT
CDR3: CASSPVATGDNQPQHF

J: TRBJ2-3
size: few
D: NA
V: TRBV6-1
DNA: TGTGCCAGCAGTGAAGCTTGGAAAAATACGCAGTATTTT
CDR3: CASSEAWKNTQYF

J: TRBJ2-7
size: medium-sized
D: NA
V: TRBV6-2/TRBV6-3
DNA: TGTGCCAGCAGTAAGGCCGGGACTGGGAGCTCCTACGAGCAGTACTTC
CDR3: CASSKAGTGSSYEQYF

J: TRBJ2-5
size: medium-sized
D: TRBD2
V: TRBV30
DNA: TGTGCCTGGAGTACCGGGACTAGCGGAGAGACCCAGTACTTC
CDR3: CAWSTGTSGETQYF

J: TRBJ1-1
size: NA
D: NA
V: TRBV18
DNA: TGTGCCAGCTCCCTTATGGGCCGCGTGATGAACACTGAAGCTTTCTTT
CDR3: CASSLMGRVMNTEAFF

J: TRBJ2-3
size: medium-sized
D: NA
V: TRBV12-3/TRBV12-4
DNA: TGTGCCAGCAGCCCTAACCAGGGGAGGGATACGCAGTATTTT
CDR3: CASSPNQGRDTQYF

J: TRBJ1-2
size: NA
D: NA
V: TRBV27
DNA: TGTGCCAGCAGTTTGGGGCGGCCGAGGTTTGGCTACACCTTC
CDR3: CASSLGRPRFGYTF

J: TRBJ1-4
size: medium-sized
D: NA
V: TRBV27
DNA: TGTGCCAGCAGTTCGATCGGGGTCAGTGAAAAACTGTTTTTT
CDR3: CASSSIGVSEKLFF

J: TRBJ2-3
size: once
D: TRBD2
V: TRBV6-5
DNA: TGTGCCAGCAGTTACGGACTAGCGGGACCAGATACGCAGTATTTT
CDR3: CASSYGLAGPDTQYF

J: TRBJ2-5
size: NA
D: TRBD2
V: TRBV6-5
DNA: TGTGCCAGCAGCGCGCTCCGGGGGGGCGTATGGGAGACCCAGTACTTC
CDR3: CASSALRGGVWETQYF

J: TRBJ2-3
size: few
D: TRBD2
V: TRBV18
DNA: TGTGCCAGCTCACAGCCTAGCGGGTCCTCCACAGATACGCAGTATTTT
CDR3: CASSQPSGSSTDTQYF

J: TRBJ2-2
size: NA
D: NA
V: TRBV4-3
DNA: TGCGCCAGCAGCCAAGCCGGGGGCGCCGGGGAGCTGTTTTTT
CDR3: CASSQAGGAGELFF

J: TRBJ1-2
size: NA
D: NA
V: TRBV5-1
DNA: TGTGCCAGCAGCTTGGGTGGGGGAACGAACTATGGCTACACCTTC
CDR3: CASSLGGGTNYGYTF

J: TRBJ1-6
size: NA
D: NA
V: TRBV29-1
DNA: TGCAGCGTTGAGGGAGGGCATTCACCCCTCCACTTT
CDR3: CSVEGGHSPLHF

J: TRBJ2-1
size: NA
D: TRBD2
V: TRBV7-9
DNA: TGTGCCAGCAGCTTAGCCGGGACTAGCGGGGGGGGGGAGCAGTTCTTC
CDR3: CASSLAGTSGGGEQFF

J: TRBJ2-1
size: large
D: TRBD1
V: TRBV6-1
DNA: TGTGCCAGCAGTGGGGACAGTGCGGGCTCCTACAATGAGCAGTTCTTC
CDR3: CASSGDSAGSYNEQFF

J: TRBJ2-5
size: NA
D: NA
V: TRBV6-7
DNA: TGTGCCAGGGGGGTTGTTGTGGAGGAAGAGACCCATTACTTC
CDR3: CARGVVVEEETHYF

J: TRBJ1-1
size: few
D: NA
V: TRBV7-9
DNA: TGTGCCAGCAGCCCACGGGCTTATGAGAACACTGAAGCTTTCTTT
CDR3: CASSPRAYENTEAFF

J: TRBJ2-3
size: NA
D: TRBD1
V: TRBV3-1
DNA: TGTGCCAGCAGCCAAGGACAGGGGACCTTAACCACAGATACGCAGTATTTT
CDR3: CASSQGQGTLTTDTQYF

J: TRBJ1-1
size: once
D: NA
V: TRBV6-5
DNA: TGTGCCAGCGTAGGGAGTGCCGGAACTGAAGCTTTCTTT
CDR3: CASVGSAGTEAFF

J: TRBJ1-2
size: medium-sized
D: NA
V: TRBV27
DNA: TGTGCCAGCAGTTCCTGGGCAGGGGCGACCTGGGGCTACACCTTC
CDR3: CASSSWAGATWGYTF

J: TRBJ2-2
size: medium-sized
D: TRBD2
V: TRBV5-4
DNA: TGTGCCAGCAGCTTGGGGGGAGGGGCGAACACCGGGGAGCTGTTTTTT
CDR3: CASSLGGGANTGELFF

J: TRBJ2-3
size: medium-sized
D: TRBD2
V: TRBV20-1
DNA: TGCAGTGCCTCAAAGGGACTAGCGGTAGATACGCAGTATTTT
CDR3: CSASKGLAVDTQYF

J: TRBJ2-1
size: NA
D: TRBD2
V: TRBV6-2/TRBV6-3
DNA: TGTGCCACAGCGTCGCGGGAGAACGCCTACAATGAGCAGTTCTTC
CDR3: CATASRENAYNEQFF

J: TRBJ2-6
size: medium-sized
D: NA
V: TRBV18
DNA: TGTGCCAGCTCACCAGCGTCTGGGGCCAACGTCCTGACTTTC
CDR3: CASSPASGANVLTF

J: TRBJ1-6
size: large
D: NA
V: TRBV29-1
DNA: TGCAGCGTTGAGGGAGGGGAGGGTTCACCCCTCCACTTT
CDR3: CSVEGGEGSPLHF

J: TRBJ1-3
size: large
D: NA
V: TRBV12-3/TRBV12-4
DNA: TGTGCCAGCGACCAGGGGGGAAACACCATATATTTT
CDR3: CASDQGGNTIYF

J: TRBJ1-6
size: large
D: TRBD1
V: TRBV10-3
DNA: TGTGCCATCAGGGGGGACAGGGATTCACCCCTCCACTTT
CDR3: CAIRGDRDSPLHF

J: TRBJ2-3
size: few
D: TRBD2
V: TRBV20-1
DNA: TGCAGTGCTAGTTTCATGTCTAGCGGGGGGCTATCTACTAGCACAGATACGCAGTATTTT
CDR3: CSASFMSSGGLSTSTDTQYF

J: TRBJ2-2
size: medium-sized
D: NA
V: TRBV12-3/TRBV12-4
DNA: TGTGCCAGCAGTTCGGTAGGGCCCGGGGAGCTGTTTTTT
CDR3: CASSSVGPGELFF

J: TRBJ2-7
size: medium-sized
D: NA
V: TRBV4-1
DNA: TGCGCCAGCAGCCCCCTGGGGTTACCCTACGAGCAGTACTTC
CDR3: CASSPLGLPYEQYF

J: TRBJ2-7
size: large
D: TRBD1
V: TRBV29-1
DNA: TGCAGCGTTCACGGGGACAGGGACGAGCAGTACTTC
CDR3: CSVHGDRDEQYF

J: TRBJ2-7
size: medium-sized
D: TRBD1
V: TRBV18
DNA: TGTGCCAGCTCACCCCAGGGGGCTGGGGATCTGTACTTC
CDR3: CASSPQGAGDLYF

J: TRBJ1-5
size: few
D: NA
V: TRBV28
DNA: TGTGCCAGCAGTTTATTTCCAGGGAAAGAGCAGCCCCAGCATTTT
CDR3: CASSLFPGKEQPQHF

J: TRBJ1-2
size: NA
D: NA
V: TRBV25-1
DNA: TGTGCCAGCAGTTCGACAGGAGCCAATGGCTACACCTTC
CDR3: CASSSTGANGYTF

J: TRBJ2-5
size: NA
D: NA
V: TRBV10-3
DNA: TGTGCCATCAGTGAGTCCAAGCAGGAAGAGACCCAGTACTTC
CDR3: CAISESKQEETQYF

J: TRBJ1-2
size: medium-sized
D: TRBD1
V: TRBV28
DNA: TGTGCCAGCAGTTTGCCAGGGGGCAACCCCTATGGCTACACCTTC
CDR3: CASSLPGGNPYGYTF

J: TRBJ1-2
size: NA
D: TRBD1
V: TRBV20-1
DNA: TGCAGTGCTCCCGCCGGGACAGAGAGCTATGGCTACACCTTC
CDR3: CSAPAGTESYGYTF

J: TRBJ2-7
size: medium-sized
D: TRBD2
V: TRBV6-2/TRBV6-3
DNA: TGTGCCAGCAGCCTCCGGCTAGCGGGTTCCTACGAGCAGTACTTC
CDR3: CASSLRLAGSYEQYF

J: TRBJ2-5
size: few
D: NA
V: TRBV20-1
DNA: TGCAGTGCTAGAGCGACACCGGCGGGAGAGACCCAGTACTTC
CDR3: CSARATPAGETQYF

J: TRBJ1-6
size: once
D: TRBD1
V: TRBV6-6
DNA: TGTGCCAGCAGGACTGTTGTGTTAGGGGGACAGGTTGTATCCCTCCACTTT
CDR3: CASRTVVLGGQVVSLHF

J: TRBJ1-5
size: few
D: NA
V: TRBV7-3
DNA: TGTGCCAGCAGCTTGATCCCAGGGAATGGTCAGCCCCAGCATTTT
CDR3: CASSLIPGNGQPQHF